Following are 3 T cell receptor beta chains from one sample sequenced in a study of circulating and synovial CD4+ cells in juvenile arthritis. TCRdb's table, derived via immunoSEQ multiplex PCR, lists solely in-frame clones and lacks some. This table holds 35,000 or so clones, 90% to 95% found once. What was sequenced was CD4+ T cells from blood. These receptors all come from a human donor with juvenile idiopathic arthritis.

This clone was seen a single time. The CDR3 DNA follows: TGTGCCAGCAGCGGCTGGGGACTAGCGGGAGGGCCCCCCTACGAGCAGTACTTC. It encodes CASSGWGLAGGPPYEQYF. J is TRBJ2-7 and V is TRBV5-5; TRBD2 matches at 16 bases. The CDR3 spans 18 residues. With 4 bases clipped from V and 2 bases from J, the junction kept 9 bases outside the gene matches. The V gene's germline CDR1 is SGHKS and CDR2 YYEKEE (reference sequence).

This clone occurred once. The chain couples TRBV19 to TRBJ2-3, with D perhaps matching TRBD2 (7 bases). The length of the CDR3 is 15 residues. Trimming left V 7 bases short and J 0 bases short, with 14 bases between. CDR1 and CDR2 from the germline V gene are LNHDA and SQIVND (reference sequence). CDR3 sequence: CASTGRGGSTDTQYF. CDR3 nucleotide sequence: TGTGCCAGTACGGGGAGGGGGGGAAGCACAGATACGCAGTATTTT.

The CDR3 sequence: CASSFDYYNEQFF. CDR3 DNA sequence: TGTGCCAGCAGCTTTGACTATTACAATGAGCAGTTCTTC. This sequence joins TRBV5-4 and TRBJ2-1; D perhaps matches TRBD2 (5 bases). This CDR3 region has 13 residues. Germline loops: CDR1 SGHNT, CDR2 YYREEE (reference sequence). V lost 2 bases to trimming and J lost 4 bases, with 7 bases between them.